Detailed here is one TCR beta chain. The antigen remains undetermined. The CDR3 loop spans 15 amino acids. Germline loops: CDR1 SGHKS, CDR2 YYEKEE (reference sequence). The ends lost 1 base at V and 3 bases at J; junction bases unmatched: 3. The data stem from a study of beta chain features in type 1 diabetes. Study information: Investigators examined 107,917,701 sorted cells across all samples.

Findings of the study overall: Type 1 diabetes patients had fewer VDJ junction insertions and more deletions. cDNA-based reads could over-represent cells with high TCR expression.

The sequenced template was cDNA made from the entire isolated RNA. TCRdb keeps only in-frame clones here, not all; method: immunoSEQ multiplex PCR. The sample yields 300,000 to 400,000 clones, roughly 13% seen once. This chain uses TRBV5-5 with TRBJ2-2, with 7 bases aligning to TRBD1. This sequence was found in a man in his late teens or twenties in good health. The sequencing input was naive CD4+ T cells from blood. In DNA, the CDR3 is TGTGCCAGCAGCTTGCGGGACAGATACACCGGGGAGCTGTTTTTT. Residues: CASSLRDRYTGELFF.